A single sample is the source of the 21 T cell receptor beta chains below, sequenced in a study of shared clonotypes between healthy human individuals (dated by TCRdb to 2018 to 2020). To prepare the library, the immunoSEQ multiplex PCR assay was applied. Not all clones reach the TCRdb copy of this immuneACCESS table, which keeps in-frame sequences only. Checked studies attribute under half of the gap to unresolved V genes and leave the rest unexplained. Recorded for this sample are approximately 1.1 million clones; about 80% of them occurred a single time. The ten top clones hold more than 0.5% of the sample. The sample taken for sequencing was memory CD4+ T cells from PBMCs. Interpreted using the paper, the cell subset or site label stands for: CD45RA-negative fraction. All receptors come from a man aged 18 to 29 in good health. Some clones in this sample may be carry-over from other donors' samples.

The CDR3: CSAPKGGLSFF. The DNA for the CDR3 is TGCAGTGCTCCCAAAGGGGGGCTCTCTTTCTTT. The chain combines TRBV20-1 with TRBJ1-1, with D possibly TRBD1 on 6 matching bases. The CDR3 spans 11 residues. Trimming removed 5 bases at V and 12 bases at J, with 16 bases between. Germline V gene data show CDR1 as DFQATT and CDR2 as SNEGSKA (reference sequence).

This clone was detected only a few times. The chain carries TRBV7-8 and TRBJ2-3, with D possibly being TRBD2 (5 bases). CDR3 length: 13 amino acids. Germline V gene data show CDR1 as SGHVS and CDR2 as FQNEAQ. V lost 5 bases and J 3 bases, leaving 9 bases between the germline ends. CDR3 nucleotide sequence: TGTGCCAGCAGCGCCCCGGGGACAGATACGCAGTATTTT. Its protein is CASSAPGTDTQYF.

The V call is TRBV5-1, the J call TRBJ2-7; 7 nucleotides agree with TRBD1. The J segment lost 3 bases and the V segment lost 4 bases, leaving 7 bases of the junction unmatched. The CDR3 is 14 residues long. Germline-derived CDR1 and CDR2 are SGHRS and YFSETQ. CDR3 bases: TGCGCCAGCAGCCCACAGGGGACGGACTACGAGCAGTACTTC. Translated, it gives CASSPQGTDYEQYF.

The V gene is TRBV28, the J gene TRBJ2-7, with 9 positions matching TRBD1. Trimming removed 10 bases from V and 13 bases from J; junction bases left unmatched: 14. The length of the CDR3 is 12 residues. From germline, CDR1 is MDHEN and CDR2 SYDVKM. The chain's CDR3 is CATFTGTGLGYF. The CDR3 nucleotides read TGTGCCACCTTCACCGGGACAGGGTTAGGATACTTC.

This chain connects TRBV7-2 to TRBJ2-5, with TRBD2 matching over 9 bases. This CDR3 has 15 amino acids. V was pared by 2 bases and J by 4 bases, with 5 bases of the junction left unmatched. Germline V gene data show CDR1 as SGHTA and CDR2 as FQGNSA. In nucleotides, the CDR3 is TGTGCCAGCAGCTTATACCTAGCGGGAAGAGAGACCCAGTACTTC. Protein: CASSLYLAGRETQYF.

This sequence joins TRBV28 and TRBJ2-5; 9 nucleotides line up with TRBD1. Germline V CDR1 and CDR2: MDHEN, SYDVKM. Trimming took 6 bases from V and 5 from J; bases not matched to a gene: 10. This CDR3 has 15 amino acids. The CDR3 is CASSPADRGRETQYF. DNA of the CDR3: TGTGCCAGCAGCCCGGCGGACAGGGGACGGGAGACCCAGTACTTC.

J is TRBJ1-2 and V is TRBV5-1; 11 nucleotides line up with TRBD1. From germline, CDR1 is SGHRS and CDR2 YFSETQ. CDR3 length equals 15 residues. Trimming removed 0 bases from V and 7 bases from J; junction bases left unmatched: 5. The CDR3 loop reads CASSLVPGTGGGYTF. CDR3 DNA sequence: TGCGCCAGCAGCTTGGTGCCCGGGACAGGGGGTGGCTACACCTTC.

On this clone: Other DNA sequences in the same sample also yield this CDR3. The chain is built from TRBV5-1 and TRBJ2-3, with 7 bases fitting TRBD1. With 4 bases clipped from V and 2 bases from J, the junction kept 4 bases outside the gene matches. The germline CDR1 and CDR2 sequences are SGHRS and YFSETQ. The length of the CDR3 is 14 residues. CDR3 region: CASSLDRNTDTQYF. The DNA of the CDR3 is TGCGCCAGCAGCCTGGACAGGAACACAGATACGCAGTATTTT.

The CDR3 bases are TGTGCCAGCAGTCACTGGGCGACCTTGAATTATCAGCCCCAGCATTTT. Translating gives CASSHWATLNYQPQHF. The chain links TRBV28 to TRBJ1-5; D remains ambiguous. The CDR3 is 16 amino acids. V was pared by 5 bases and J by 5 bases, with 19 bases between. The germline CDR1 and CDR2 sequences are MDHEN and SYDVKM.

The rearrangement uses TRBV29-1 and TRBJ2-1; D perhaps matches TRBD2 (6 bases). Trimming cost V 5 bases and J 10 bases, with 21 bases left between them. Per the germline V gene, CDR1 is SQVTM and CDR2 is ANQGSEA. This CDR3 is 14 amino acids long. CDR3 coding DNA: TGCAGCGTTAGCTCGGGGCGGGGCCTTAACGAGCAGTTCTTC. Translating gives CSVSSGRGLNEQFF.

CDR3 sequence reads: CASSLRGEGKNEQFF. Written as DNA, the CDR3 is TGTGCCAGCAGTTTAAGGGGGGAGGGGAAAAATGAGCAGTTCTTC. The chain uses TRBV28 and TRBJ2-1; D possibly corresponds to TRBD2 (7 bases). The CDR3 has 15 residues. Trimming pared 2 bases from V and 7 bases from J, leaving 15 bases between. CDR1 and CDR2 from the germline V gene are MDHEN and SYDVKM.

The chain combines TRBV9 with TRBJ2-5, with D possibly called TRBD1 or TRBD2 (6 bases each). The CDR3 is made up of 17 amino acids. Germline V CDR1 and CDR2: SGDLS, YYNGEE. The V gene lost 0 bases and the J gene lost 4 bases, with 19 bases spanning the gap. The CDR3: CASSVGVASKGGETQYF. Here the CDR3 DNA reads TGTGCCAGCAGCGTAGGGGTAGCGTCTAAGGGGGGAGAGACCCAGTACTTC.

V is TRBV7-9 and J is TRBJ2-3; D might be TRBD1 (6 bases). V lost 5 bases and J lost 2, with 14 bases in between. The germline gives CDR1 SEHNR, CDR2 FQNEAQ (reference sequence). This CDR3 has 15 residues. Here the CDR3 DNA reads TGTGCCAGCAGCCACAGGGCGTGGGCCACAGATACGCAGTATTTT. Translated: CASSHRAWATDTQYF.

This chain joins TRBV6-6 and TRBJ1-6; D ambiguous. Trimming took 4 bases from V and 8 from J, leaving 12 bases between them. The CDR3 has 14 residues. Germline V gives CDR1 MNHNY, CDR2 SVGAGI (reference sequence). The CDR3 nucleotides are TGTGCCAGCAGTTTACAGCCCGGTCATTCACCCCTCCACTTT. This sequence encodes CASSLQPGHSPLHF.

The chain combines TRBV2 with TRBJ1-2; D is perhaps TRBD1 (5 bases). CDR1 and CDR2 (germline): SNHLY, FYNNEI. V was trimmed by 4 bases and J by 8 bases, leaving 14 bases between them. CDR3 size: 13 residues. The CDR3 coding sequence is TGTGCCAGCAGTGCCACCAGGGTCCCAGGCTACACCTTC. Translated: CASSATRVPGYTF.

In regard to this clone: This sample also contains other DNA sequences that code for the same CDR3. This chain uses TRBV29-1 with TRBJ2-3; 8 nucleotides line up with TRBD2. V shed 2 bases, J shed 1 base, and the junction held 2 bases outside the gene matches. Germline CDR1 is SQVTM and CDR2 is ANQGSEA. There are 14 residues in the CDR3. CDR3 loop: CSVEKAGGTDTQYF. CDR3 sequence (DNA): TGCAGCGTTGAAAAAGCGGGAGGCACAGATACGCAGTATTTT.

The genes are TRBV5-1 and TRBJ2-3, with 7 nucleotides matching TRBD2. V shed 4 bases, J shed 5 bases, and the junction held 16 bases outside the gene matches. Looked up from germline, CDR1 is SGHRS and CDR2 is YFSETQ. This CDR3 is 17 amino acids long. The CDR3 DNA reads as TGCGCCAGCAGCCCGATGGGCCTGGGCGGGAGTGGAGATACGCAGTATTTT. Residues: CASSPMGLGGSGDTQYF.

This clone was picked up one time. V is TRBV6-6 and J is TRBJ2-1; TRBD1 agrees at 7 bases. This CDR3 is built from 13 residues. V was clipped by 6 bases and J by 8 bases; unmatched bases: 7. Germline values: CDR1 MNHNY, CDR2 SVGAGI (reference sequence). The CDR3: CASRRDSLDEQFF. The DNA of the CDR3 is TGTGCCAGCAGGAGGGACAGTTTGGATGAGCAGTTCTTC.

The chain has TRBV11-2 and TRBJ2-7; TRBD1 matches 12 bases. The CDR3 totals 14 residues. V shed 4 bases, J shed 6 bases, and the junction held 4 bases outside the gene matches. Germline-derived CDR1 and CDR2 are SGHAT and FQNNGV. CDR3 loop: CASSSGTGGLEQYF. The CDR3 coding sequence is TGTGCCAGCAGCTCCGGGACAGGGGGCCTCGAGCAGTACTTC.

This clone was counted between two and nine times. The rearrangement joins TRBV7-2 to TRBJ1-2; the D is unclear. The V and J ends lost 4 bases and 8 bases respectively, with 8 bases between them. Germline V CDR1 and CDR2: SGHTA, FQGNSA. CDR3 size: 11 residues. CDR3 nucleotide sequence: TGTGCCAGCAGCTCCGCATGGGGCTACACCTTC. It codes for CASSSAWGYTF.

The chain is built from TRBV25-1 and TRBJ1-1, with a possible D match to TRBD1 (5 bases). Trimming pared 7 bases from V and 8 bases from J, leaving 26 bases between. This CDR3 region has 16 residues. From germline, CDR1 is MGHDK and CDR2 SYGVNS. Here the CDR3 DNA reads TGTGCCAGCACCTCCGCGGGGCCTCCCAATCGATTAGAAGCTTTCTTT. Translated, it gives CASTSAGPPNRLEAFF.